The 25 T cell receptor beta chains below were found in one sample sequenced in a study of blood T cell repertoires in COVID-19. TCRdb keeps only in-frame clones here, not all; method: immunoSEQ multiplex PCR. The table shows over 350,000 clones, with 90% to 95% occurring only once. The source material was PBMCs or T cells enriched from blood (not recorded which). Receptor source: a woman between 40 and 50 years old who had been exposed to COVID-19.

The V gene is TRBV18, the J gene TRBJ1-1; 8 nucleotides match TRBD1. CDR1 is KGHSH and CDR2 is LQKENI in the germline V gene. This CDR3 spans 14 amino acids. Trimming removed 4 bases from V and 3 bases from J; junction bases left unmatched: 4. CDR3 sequence reads: CASSQIQGDTEAFF. Here the CDR3 DNA reads TGTGCCAGCTCACAAATACAGGGGGACACTGAAGCTTTCTTT.

This clone was seen just once. The V gene is TRBV9, the J gene TRBJ2-2, with D maybe TRBD1 (6 bases). Looked up from germline, CDR1 is SGDLS and CDR2 is YYNGEE. The CDR3 is 16 residues long. The V and J ends lost 4 bases and 4 bases respectively, with 17 bases between them. CDR3: CASSSRLDRTTGELFF. The DNA of the CDR3 is TGTGCCAGCAGCTCACGTCTGGACAGAACCACCGGGGAGCTGTTTTTT.

This chain joins TRBV7-3 and TRBJ1-1, with D perhaps TRBD1 (5 bases). The germline gives CDR1 SGHTA, CDR2 FQGTGA. The CDR3 length is 13 residues. The ends were cut back, 3 bases at V and 5 bases at J, with 10 bases in the middle. The CDR3 loop is CASSFGTSTEAFF. The DNA for the CDR3 is TGTGCCAGCAGCTTCGGGACTTCGACTGAAGCTTTCTTT. Complete variable domain (other parts from reference TRBV7-3 and TRBJ1-1): GAGVSQTPSNKVTEKGKYVELRCDPISGHTALYWYRQSLGQGPEFLIYFQGTGAADDSGLPNDRFFAVRPEGSVSTLKIQRTERGDSAVYLCASSFGTSTEAFFGQGTRLTVV.

The V call is TRBV23-1, the J call TRBJ1-1, with D perhaps TRBD1 (6 bases). TRBV23-1 is an open reading frame, and its role is uncertain. V dropped 3 bases and J dropped 4 bases, with 15 bases sitting between them. This CDR3 spans 15 amino acids. CDR3 amino acids: CASSHPPRGPTEAFF. The CDR3 coding sequence is TGCGCCAGCAGTCATCCCCCGCGGGGGCCCACTGAAGCTTTCTTT.

The chain links TRBV5-1 to TRBJ1-4, with 10 bases identical to TRBD1. The length of the CDR3 is 17 residues. The V gene's germline CDR1 is SGHRS and CDR2 YFSETQ. The trim removed 0 bases at V and 3 bases at J, leaving 5 bases unmatched. CDR3 nucleotide sequence: TGCGCCAGCAGCTTGGAAGGGACAGGGGCGGCTAATGAAAAACTGTTTTTT. Protein product: CASSLEGTGAANEKLFF.

J is TRBJ2-3 and V is TRBV19, with a weak D call TRBD1 (5 bases). CDR1 LNHDA and CDR2 SQIVND come from the germline V gene (reference sequence). V lost 5 bases, J lost 6 bases, and 15 bases lay in between. This CDR3 is 14 amino acids long. The CDR3 reads CASSGAIGVDTQYF. The CDR3 bases are TGTGCCAGTAGTGGGGCGATAGGGGTGGATACGCAGTATTTT. The variable domain in full, completed from reference TRBV19 and TRBJ2-3, reads DGGITQSPKYLFRKEGQNVTLSCEQNLNHDAMYWYRQDPGQGLRLIYYSQIVNDFQKGDIAEGYSVSREKKESFPLTVTSAQKNPTAFYLCASSGAIGVDTQYFGPGTRLTVL.

This chain links TRBV12-5 with TRBJ2-3; D remains ambiguous. Germline V CDR1 and CDR2: LGHNT, FRNRAP. Between the trimmed V and J ends, which lost 0 bases and 0 bases, there was a span of 7 bases. The length of the CDR3 is 15 residues. The DNA for the CDR3 is TGTGCTAGTGGTTTGGTAACACCGAGCACAGATACGCAGTATTTT. Amino acids: CASGLVTPSTDTQYF.

The chain has TRBV19 and TRBJ1-2, with no clear D. Germline CDR1 LNHDA, CDR2 SQIVND (reference sequence). The length of the CDR3 is 13 residues. V gave up 4 bases and J gave up 8 bases, with 14 bases separating them. This CDR3 is CASSTSGSSGYTF. CDR3 coding DNA: TGTGCCAGTAGTACGTCGGGGTCGTCGGGCTACACCTTC.

V and J are TRBV19 and TRBJ1-4; perhaps TRBD1 as D (6 bases). V dropped 1 base and J dropped 8 bases, with 11 bases sitting between them. Germline V gives CDR1 LNHDA, CDR2 SQIVND (reference sequence). The length of the CDR3 is 14 residues. The CDR3 loop reads CASSIGRGSEKLFF. The CDR3 bases are TGTGCCAGTAGTATAGGTAGGGGGAGCGAAAAACTGTTTTTT.

This clone was counted only a few times. The V gene is TRBV10-1, the J gene TRBJ2-1, with a possible D match to TRBD2 (5 bases). V lost 0 bases to trimming and J lost 7 bases, with 16 bases between them. This CDR3 has 16 residues. The germline CDR1 and CDR2 sequences are WNHNN and SYGVQD (reference sequence). The DNA for the CDR3 is TGCGCCAGCAGTGAGTCCCAGCGGAGACCCTCGAATGAGCAGTTCTTC. Encoded protein: CASSESQRRPSNEQFF.

The chain has TRBV3-1 (or the pseudogene TRBV3-2) and TRBJ2-3, with TRBD2 matching over 11 bases. The V segment lost 5 bases and the J segment 2 bases; nucleotides outside the gene matches: 12. CDR1 LGHDT and CDR2 YNNKEL come from the germline V gene (reference sequence). The CDR3 runs to 18 residues. This CDR3 reads CASSDGLAGTILTDTQYF. The CDR3 DNA sequence: TGTGCCAGCAGCGACGGACTAGCGGGCACGATTCTCACAGATACGCAGTATTTT.

In its sample, this clone was seen once. The chain links TRBV6-5 to TRBJ2-3; possible D gene TRBD2, 5 bases. Germline loops: CDR1 MNHEY, CDR2 SVGAGI. The CDR3 loop spans 12 amino acids. V was clipped by 8 bases and J by 2 bases, with 8 bases between them. The CDR3: CASQRTTDTQYF. The CDR3 DNA is TGTGCCAGCCAGCGGACCACAGATACGCAGTATTTT.

The chain has TRBV14 and TRBJ2-7; D is undetermined. This CDR3 region has 14 residues. Germline loops: CDR1 SGHDN, CDR2 FVKESK. V lost 1 base and J 2 bases, leaving 9 bases between the germline ends. CDR3 loop: CASSQVGYTYEQYF. In nucleotides, the CDR3 is TGTGCCAGCAGCCAAGTGGGCTATACCTACGAGCAGTACTTC.

This clone was seen only once. CDR3 sequence: CASSPRTSQNNEQFF. CDR3 coding DNA: TGTGCCAGCAGCCCGCGGACTAGTCAAAACAATGAGCAGTTCTTC. The rearrangement links TRBV7-8 to TRBJ2-1, with TRBD2 matching over 7 bases. This CDR3 has 15 residues. The V and J ends lost 5 bases and 5 bases, in that order; junction bases with no gene match: 9. Looked up from germline, CDR1 is SGHVS and CDR2 is FQNEAQ.

The CDR3 DNA reads as TGTGCCAGCGAGGGGACAATGAACACTGAAGCTTTCTTT. Amino acid sequence: CASEGTMNTEAFF. The J gene is TRBJ1-1, the V gene TRBV2; tentatively, D is TRBD1 (6 bases). This CDR3 has 13 residues. V was cut by 8 bases and J by 0 bases, with 10 bases left in between. Germline-derived CDR1 and CDR2 are SNHLY and FYNNEI.

J is TRBJ2-7 and V is TRBV3-1 (or the pseudogene TRBV3-2), with D perhaps TRBD2 (5 bases). CDR3 size: 13 residues. Germline-derived CDR1 and CDR2 are LGHDT and YNNKEL (reference sequence). V lost 1 base and J lost 5, with 9 bases in between. In DNA form, the CDR3 reads TGTGCCAGCAGCCAAGTACACGGGGACGAGCAGTACTTC. Translating it yields CASSQVHGDEQYF.

This chain links TRBV11-3 with TRBJ2-1, with TRBD1 matching 7 bases. The CDR3 sequence is 16 residues long. The V gene's germline CDR1 is SGHNT and CDR2 YENEEA. V lost 5 bases, J lost 0 bases, and 7 bases stayed unmatched. CDR3 nucleotides: TGTGCCAGCAGCCTGACAGGGCGTAGCTCCTACAATGAGCAGTTCTTC. Translation gives CASSLTGRSSYNEQFF.

As DNA, the CDR3 is TGTGCCAGTAGTGCCTCGTGGGGGGTGGGTAGCACTGAAGCTTTCTTT. Its protein is CASSASWGVGSTEAFF. J is TRBJ1-1 and V is TRBV19, with D perhaps TRBD1 (5 bases). CDR3 length: 16 amino acids. V dropped 5 bases and J dropped 4 bases, with 20 bases sitting between them. Germline values: CDR1 LNHDA, CDR2 SQIVND (reference sequence). The full variable domain, in which reference TRBV19 and TRBJ1-1 provide the parts outside the CDR3, is DGGITQSPKYLFRKEGQNVTLSCEQNLNHDAMYWYRQDPGQGLRLIYYSQIVNDFQKGDIAEGYSVSREKKESFPLTVTSAQKNPTAFYLCASSASWGVGSTEAFFGQGTRLTVV.

V and J are TRBV9 and TRBJ2-3; 7 positions agree with TRBD1. CDR1 SGDLS and CDR2 YYNGEE come from the germline V gene. The ends lost 3 bases at V and 1 base at J; junction bases unmatched: 2. This CDR3 has 14 residues. Written as DNA, the CDR3 is TGTGCCAGCAGCGAGGGGACAGGCACAGATACGCAGTATTTT. Amino acids: CASSEGTGTDTQYF.

V and J are TRBV10-2 and TRBJ2-6, with D maybe TRBD1 (6 bases). The germline gives CDR1 WSHSY, CDR2 SAAADI. With 2 bases removed from V and 0 bases from J, the gap between germline ends came to 14 bases. This CDR3 has 18 amino acids. This CDR3 is CASSEDRPVLSGANVLTF. CDR3 bases: TGCGCCAGCAGTGAGGACAGGCCGGTTCTCTCTGGGGCCAACGTCCTGACTTTC.

The chain has TRBV19 and TRBJ1-2; 8 bases fit TRBD1. The CDR3 spans 13 residues. Germline V gives CDR1 LNHDA, CDR2 SQIVND (reference sequence). Unmatched junction bases numbered 8, after V lost 7 bases and J lost 7 bases. This CDR3 reads CASTSQGASGYTF. For the CDR3, the DNA is TGTGCCAGTACCTCGCAGGGGGCGAGTGGCTACACCTTC.

The chain employs TRBV4-3 and TRBJ1-4, with a tentative D call TRBD1 (6 bases). V gave up 0 bases and J gave up 4 bases, with 12 bases separating them. The CDR3 runs to 16 residues. Germline CDR1 reads LGHNA; CDR2 reads YSLEER. CDR3: CASSQDGGGDNEKLFF. The CDR3 region has the DNA TGCGCCAGCAGCCAAGATGGAGGGGGGGATAATGAAAAACTGTTTTTT.

The CDR3 nucleotides are TGTGCCAGCAGCGCGAAAATAGAAGCTTTCTTT. Its translation is CASSAKIEAFF. The chain employs TRBV2 and TRBJ1-1; D not certain. The germline V gene encodes CDR1 SNHLY and CDR2 FYNNEI. The CDR3 length is 11 residues. V was clipped by 6 bases and J by 8 bases, with 10 bases between them.

This clone has only a few counts. The chain links TRBV2 to TRBJ1-2, with TRBD1 identical over 8 bases. CDR1 and CDR2 from the germline V gene are SNHLY and FYNNEI. CDR3 length: 15 residues. The trim removed 6 bases at V and 4 bases at J, leaving 10 bases unmatched. CDR3 in amino acids: CASSADNRGTYGYTF. The DNA of the CDR3 is TGTGCCAGCAGCGCGGATAACAGGGGGACCTATGGCTACACCTTC.

This chain joins TRBV11-2 and TRBJ1-1; TRBD1 matches 10 bases. The germline CDR1 and CDR2 sequences are SGHAT and FQNNGV. The CDR3 is 14 residues long. J lost 4 bases, V lost 3 bases, and 2 bases had no gene match. As DNA, the CDR3 is TGTGCCAGCAGCTTGGGACAGGGGTCCACTGAAGCTTTCTTT. Translated, it gives CASSLGQGSTEAFF. Full variable domain (missing parts from reference TRBV11-2 and TRBJ1-1): EAGVAQSPRYKIIEKRQSVAFWCNPISGHATLYWYQQILGQGPKLLIQFQNNGVVDDSQLPKDRFSAERLKGVDSTLKIQPAKLEDSAVYLCASSLGQGSTEAFFGQGTRLTVV.